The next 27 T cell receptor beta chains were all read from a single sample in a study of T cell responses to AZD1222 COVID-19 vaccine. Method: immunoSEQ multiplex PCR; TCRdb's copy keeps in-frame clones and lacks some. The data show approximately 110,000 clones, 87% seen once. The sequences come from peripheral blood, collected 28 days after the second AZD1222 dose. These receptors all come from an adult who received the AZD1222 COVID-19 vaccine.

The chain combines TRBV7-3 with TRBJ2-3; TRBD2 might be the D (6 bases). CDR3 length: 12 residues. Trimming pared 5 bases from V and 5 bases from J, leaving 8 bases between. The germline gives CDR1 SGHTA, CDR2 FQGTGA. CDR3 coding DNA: TGTGCCAGCAGCCAGGGAGGAGATACGCAGTATTTT. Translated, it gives CASSQGGDTQYF. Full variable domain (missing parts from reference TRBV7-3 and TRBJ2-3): GAGVSQTPSNKVTEKGKYVELRCDPISGHTALYWYRQSLGQGPEFLIYFQGTGAADDSGLPNDRFFAVRPEGSVSTLKIQRTERGDSAVYLCASSQGGDTQYFGPGTRLTVL.

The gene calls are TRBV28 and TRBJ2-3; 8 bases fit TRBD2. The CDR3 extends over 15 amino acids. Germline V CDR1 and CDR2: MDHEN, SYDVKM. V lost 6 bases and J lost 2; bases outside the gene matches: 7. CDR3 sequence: CASSRAGGITDTQYF. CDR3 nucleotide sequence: TGTGCCAGCAGCCGCGCGGGAGGAATCACAGATACGCAGTATTTT.

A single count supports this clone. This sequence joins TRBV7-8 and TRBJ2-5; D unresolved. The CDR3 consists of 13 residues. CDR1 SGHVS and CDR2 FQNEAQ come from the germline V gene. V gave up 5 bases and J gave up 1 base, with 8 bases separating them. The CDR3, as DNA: TGTGCCAGCAGCCCTCCAAGCCAAGAGACCCAGTACTTC. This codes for CASSPPSQETQYF.

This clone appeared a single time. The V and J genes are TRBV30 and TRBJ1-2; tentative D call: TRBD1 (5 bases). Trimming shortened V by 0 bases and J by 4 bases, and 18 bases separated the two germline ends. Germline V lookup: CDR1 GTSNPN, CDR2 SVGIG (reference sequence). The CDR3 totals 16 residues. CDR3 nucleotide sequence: TGTGCCTGGAGTGTACACTCAGGTTCAGGGCTCTATGGCTACACCTTC. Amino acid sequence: CAWSVHSGSGLYGYTF.

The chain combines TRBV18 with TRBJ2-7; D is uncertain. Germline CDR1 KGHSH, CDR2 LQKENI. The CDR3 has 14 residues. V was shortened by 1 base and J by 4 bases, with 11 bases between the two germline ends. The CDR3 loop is CASSPRGVEYEQYF. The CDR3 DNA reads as TGTGCCAGCTCACCACGGGGTGTGGAGTACGAGCAGTACTTC.

The CDR3 DNA follows: TGTGCCAGCAGCTTGGGGGACACAAACTCTGGGGCCAACGTCCTGACTTTC. This codes for CASSLGDTNSGANVLTF. The J gene is TRBJ2-6, the V gene TRBV7-6, with D tentatively TRBD1 (6 bases). The V end was cut by 3 bases, the J end by 0 bases, with 12 bases between. Germline-derived CDR1 and CDR2 are SGHVS and FNYEAQ. This CDR3 comprises 17 residues.

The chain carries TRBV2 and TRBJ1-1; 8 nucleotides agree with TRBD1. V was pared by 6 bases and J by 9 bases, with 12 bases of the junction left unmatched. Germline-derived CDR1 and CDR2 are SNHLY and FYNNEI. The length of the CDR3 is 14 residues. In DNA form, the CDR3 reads TGTGCCAGCAGGAGCCACCGGGACAGGCCTCAAGCTTTCTTT. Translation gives CASRSHRDRPQAFF.

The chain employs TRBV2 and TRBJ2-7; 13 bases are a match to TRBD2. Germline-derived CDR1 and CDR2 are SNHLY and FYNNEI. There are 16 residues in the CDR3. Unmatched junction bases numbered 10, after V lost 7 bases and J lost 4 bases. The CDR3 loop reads CASKKRTSGRFYEQYF. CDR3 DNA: TGTGCCAGCAAAAAAAGGACTAGCGGGAGATTTTACGAGCAGTACTTC.

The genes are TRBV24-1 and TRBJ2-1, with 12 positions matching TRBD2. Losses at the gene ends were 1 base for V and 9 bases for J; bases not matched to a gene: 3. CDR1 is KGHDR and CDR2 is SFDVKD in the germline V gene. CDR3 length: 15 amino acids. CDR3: CATSDFRTSGIEQFF. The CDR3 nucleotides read TGTGCCACCAGTGATTTCCGGACTAGCGGGATTGAGCAGTTCTTC.

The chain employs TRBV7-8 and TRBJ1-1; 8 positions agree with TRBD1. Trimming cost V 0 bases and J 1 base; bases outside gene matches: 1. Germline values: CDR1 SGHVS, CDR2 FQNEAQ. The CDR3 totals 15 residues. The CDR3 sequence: CASSLAGTGNTEAFF. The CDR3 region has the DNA TGTGCCAGCAGCTTAGCCGGGACAGGGAACACTGAAGCTTTCTTT.

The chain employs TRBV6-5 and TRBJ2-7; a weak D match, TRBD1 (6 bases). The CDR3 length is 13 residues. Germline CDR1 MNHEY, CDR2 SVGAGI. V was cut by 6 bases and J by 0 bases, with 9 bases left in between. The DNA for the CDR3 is TGTGCCAGCAGGAGACAGGTCTCCTACGAGCAGTACTTC. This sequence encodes CASRRQVSYEQYF.

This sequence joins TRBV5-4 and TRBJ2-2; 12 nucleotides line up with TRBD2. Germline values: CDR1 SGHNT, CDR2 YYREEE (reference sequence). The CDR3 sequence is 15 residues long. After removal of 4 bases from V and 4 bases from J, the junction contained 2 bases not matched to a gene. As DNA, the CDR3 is TGTGCCAGCAGCCTAGCGGGAGGGATCACCGGGGAGCTGTTTTTT. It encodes CASSLAGGITGELFF. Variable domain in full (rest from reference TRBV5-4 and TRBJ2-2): ETGVTQSPTHLIKTRGQQVTLRCSSQSGHNTVSWYQQALGQGPQFIFQYYREEENGRGNFPPRFSGLQFPNYSSELNVNALELDDSALYLCASSLAGGITGELFFGEGSRLTVL.

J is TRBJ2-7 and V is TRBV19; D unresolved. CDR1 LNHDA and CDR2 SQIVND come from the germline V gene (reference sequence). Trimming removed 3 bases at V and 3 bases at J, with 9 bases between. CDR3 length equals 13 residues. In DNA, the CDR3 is TGTGCCAGTAGTATCGGCGTAAACTACGAGCAGTACTTC. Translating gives CASSIGVNYEQYF.

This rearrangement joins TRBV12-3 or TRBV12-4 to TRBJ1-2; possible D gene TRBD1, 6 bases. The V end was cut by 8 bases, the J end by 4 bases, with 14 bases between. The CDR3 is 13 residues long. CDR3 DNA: TGTGCCAGCGGAAATACAGGGCCCTATGGCTACACCTTC. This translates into CASGNTGPYGYTF.

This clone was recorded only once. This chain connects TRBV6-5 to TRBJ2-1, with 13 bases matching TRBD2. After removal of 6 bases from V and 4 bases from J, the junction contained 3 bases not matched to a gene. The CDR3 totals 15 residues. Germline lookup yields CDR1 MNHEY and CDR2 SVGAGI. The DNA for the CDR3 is TGTGCCAGCAGCGGACTAGCGGGAGCGTACAATGAGCAGTTCTTC. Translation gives CASSGLAGAYNEQFF.

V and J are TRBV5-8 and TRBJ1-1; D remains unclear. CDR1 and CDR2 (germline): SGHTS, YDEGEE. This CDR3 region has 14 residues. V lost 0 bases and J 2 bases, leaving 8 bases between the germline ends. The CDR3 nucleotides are TGTGCCAGCAGCTTGGGGCAGATAAACACTGAAGCTTTCTTT. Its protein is CASSLGQINTEAFF.

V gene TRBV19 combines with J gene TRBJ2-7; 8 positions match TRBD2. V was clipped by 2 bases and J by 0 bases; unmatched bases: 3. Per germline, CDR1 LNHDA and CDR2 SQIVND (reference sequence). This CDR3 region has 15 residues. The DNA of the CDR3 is TGTGCCAGTAGTATAACTAGCGGAGACTCCTACGAGCAGTACTTC. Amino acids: CASSITSGDSYEQYF.

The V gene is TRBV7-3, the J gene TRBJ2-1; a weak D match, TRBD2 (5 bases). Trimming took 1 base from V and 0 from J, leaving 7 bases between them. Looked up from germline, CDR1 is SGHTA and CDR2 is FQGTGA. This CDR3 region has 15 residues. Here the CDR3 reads CASSLSGGSYNEQFF. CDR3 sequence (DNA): TGTGCCAGCAGCTTAAGCGGAGGCTCCTACAATGAGCAGTTCTTC.

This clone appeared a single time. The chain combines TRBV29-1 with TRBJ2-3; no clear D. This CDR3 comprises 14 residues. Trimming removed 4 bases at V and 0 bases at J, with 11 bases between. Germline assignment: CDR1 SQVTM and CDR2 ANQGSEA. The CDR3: CSVVSSPSTDTQYF. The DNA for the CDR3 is TGCAGCGTTGTGTCCAGTCCTAGCACAGATACGCAGTATTTT.

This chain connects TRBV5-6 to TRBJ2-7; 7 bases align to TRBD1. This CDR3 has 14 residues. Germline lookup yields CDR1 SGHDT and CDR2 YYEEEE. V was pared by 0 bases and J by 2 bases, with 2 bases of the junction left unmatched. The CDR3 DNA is TGTGCCAGCAGCTTGGGGACAGGACCCTACGAGCAGTACTTC. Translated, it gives CASSLGTGPYEQYF.

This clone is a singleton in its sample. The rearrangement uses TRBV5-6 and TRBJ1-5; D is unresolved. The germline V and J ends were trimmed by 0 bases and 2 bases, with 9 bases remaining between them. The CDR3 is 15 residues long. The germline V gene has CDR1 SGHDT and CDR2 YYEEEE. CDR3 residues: CASSLAIQGNQPQHF. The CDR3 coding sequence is TGTGCCAGCAGCTTGGCTATCCAGGGCAATCAGCCCCAGCATTTT. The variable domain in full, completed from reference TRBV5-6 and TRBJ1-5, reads DAGVTQSPTHLIKTRGQQVTLRCSPKSGHDTVSWYQQALGQGPQFIFQYYEEEERQRGNFPDRFSGHQFPNYSSELNVNALLLGDSALYLCASSLAIQGNQPQHFGDGTRLSIL.

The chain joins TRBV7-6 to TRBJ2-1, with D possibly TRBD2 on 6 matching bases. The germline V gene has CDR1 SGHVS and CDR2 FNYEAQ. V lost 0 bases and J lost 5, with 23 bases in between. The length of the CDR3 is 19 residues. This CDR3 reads CASSLAEPASARTNNEQFF. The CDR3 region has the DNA TGTGCCAGCAGCTTAGCCGAGCCGGCTAGCGCCAGAACAAACAATGAGCAGTTCTTC.

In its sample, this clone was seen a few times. CDR3 DNA sequence: TGTGCCAGCAGTGATCGGTCACCGAATCAGCCCCAGCATTTT. This encodes CASSDRSPNQPQHF. This chain joins TRBV2 and TRBJ1-5; D is undetermined. Trimming cost V 3 bases and J 4 bases, with 10 bases left between them. The germline V gene encodes CDR1 SNHLY and CDR2 FYNNEI. The CDR3 spans 14 residues.

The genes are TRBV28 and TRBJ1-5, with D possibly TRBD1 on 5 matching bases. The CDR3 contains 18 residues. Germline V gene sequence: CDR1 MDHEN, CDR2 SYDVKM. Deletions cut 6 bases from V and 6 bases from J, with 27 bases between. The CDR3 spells CASSWANRWGGIGQPQHF. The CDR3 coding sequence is TGTGCCAGCAGCTGGGCTAACAGGTGGGGAGGTATTGGTCAGCCCCAGCATTTT.

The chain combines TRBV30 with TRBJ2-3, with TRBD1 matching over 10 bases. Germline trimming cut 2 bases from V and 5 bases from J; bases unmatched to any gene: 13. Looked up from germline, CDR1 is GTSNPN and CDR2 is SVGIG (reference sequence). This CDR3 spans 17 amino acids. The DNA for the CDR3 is TGTGCCTGGAGTACTTGGGGGACAGGGGTAACTTTAGATACGCAGTATTTT. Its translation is CAWSTWGTGVTLDTQYF.

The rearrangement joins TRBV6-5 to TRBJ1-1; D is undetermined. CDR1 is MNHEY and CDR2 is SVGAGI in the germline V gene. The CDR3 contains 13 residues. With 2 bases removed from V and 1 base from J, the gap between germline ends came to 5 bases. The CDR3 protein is CASSYGQNTEAFF. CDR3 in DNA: TGTGCCAGCAGTTACGGGCAGAACACTGAAGCTTTCTTT.

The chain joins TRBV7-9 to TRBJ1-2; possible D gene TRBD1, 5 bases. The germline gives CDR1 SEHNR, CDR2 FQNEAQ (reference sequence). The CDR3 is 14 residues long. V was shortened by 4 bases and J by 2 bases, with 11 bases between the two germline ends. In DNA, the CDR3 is TGTGCCAGCAGCTCAGGTCGGGGGAACTATGGCTACACCTTC. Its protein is CASSSGRGNYGYTF. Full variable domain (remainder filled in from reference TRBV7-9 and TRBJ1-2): DTGVSQNPRHKITKRGQNVTFRCDPISEHNRLYWYRQTLGQGPEFLTYFQNEAQLEKSRLLSDRFSAERPKGSFSTLEIQRTEQGDSAMYLCASSSGRGNYGYTFGSGTRLTVV.